This T cell receptor beta chain was captured in a study of human T cells and chemical hapten exposure. Study outcomes and limitations: Relative to control repertoires, expanded TCRs gave rise to significantly more large CDR3 similarity clusters.

TCRdb itself ran the RACE reads through MiXCR, one entry per CDR3 protein. The profile shows more than 250,000 distinct CDR3 sequences, around 7.3% of them singletons. Time point described: pre-sensitization, week 0. Treatment described: therapeutic diphenylcyclopropenone sensitization with weekly scalp DPC. This clonotype was counted ten times or more. Its target is unknown. There are 14 residues in the CDR3. The germline CDR1 and CDR2 sequences are SGHKS and YYEKEE (reference sequence). V was clipped by 0 bases and J by 3 bases, with 9 bases between them. The sample here was whole blood, taken in connection with sensitization to the hapten diphenylcyclopropenone (DPC). The chain links TRBV5-5 to TRBJ1-2; D might be TRBD1 (5 bases). This receptor was obtained from a man in his late teens or twenties with alopecia areata. Some clones in this sample may be carry-over from other donors' samples. CDR3 sequence (DNA): TGTGCCAGCAGCTTGGCAGGGAGGGACTATGGCTACACCTTC. Translating gives CASSLAGRDYGYTF. The full variable domain, with the rest looked up from reference TRBV5-5 and TRBJ1-2, is DAGVTQSPTHLIKTRGQQVTLRCSPISGHKSVSWYQQVLGQGPQFIFQYYEKEERGRGNFPDRFSARQFPNYSSELNVNALLLGDSALYLCASSLAGRDYGYTFGSGTRLTVV.